This T cell receptor (beta chain) was identified in a study of blood T cell repertoires in COVID-19. The overall study: Samples of COVID-19 (acute and convalescent) were obtained from the United States, Italy and Spain. The cDNA or gDNA used as material had been derived from T cells, B-cell-depleted T cells, or PBMCs.

This clone was recorded only once. Produced via immunoSEQ multiplex PCR; TCRdb's table is partial and in-frame only. The repertoire holds around 300,000 clones, with about 89% as singletons. The TCR sequence derives from a middle-aged woman who had recovered from COVID-19. The sample comprised peripheral blood.

CDR3 sequence (DNA): TGTGCCAGCAGAGGGGAGGAGCAAGGGACCCAGCATTTT. It translates to CASRGEEQGTQHF. This chain uses TRBV28 with TRBJ1-5; a weak D match, TRBD1 (5 bases). CDR3 length: 13 amino acids. V was cut by 6 bases and J by 11 bases, with 17 bases left in between. Germline assignment: CDR1 MDHEN and CDR2 SYDVKM. Supplemented by reference TRBV28 and TRBJ1-5, the full variable domain reads DVKVTQSSRYLVKRTGEKVFLECVQDMDHENMFWYRQDPGLGLRLIYFSYDVKMKEKGDIPEGYSVSREKKERFSLILESASTNQTSMYLCASRGEEQGTQHFGDGTRLSIL.